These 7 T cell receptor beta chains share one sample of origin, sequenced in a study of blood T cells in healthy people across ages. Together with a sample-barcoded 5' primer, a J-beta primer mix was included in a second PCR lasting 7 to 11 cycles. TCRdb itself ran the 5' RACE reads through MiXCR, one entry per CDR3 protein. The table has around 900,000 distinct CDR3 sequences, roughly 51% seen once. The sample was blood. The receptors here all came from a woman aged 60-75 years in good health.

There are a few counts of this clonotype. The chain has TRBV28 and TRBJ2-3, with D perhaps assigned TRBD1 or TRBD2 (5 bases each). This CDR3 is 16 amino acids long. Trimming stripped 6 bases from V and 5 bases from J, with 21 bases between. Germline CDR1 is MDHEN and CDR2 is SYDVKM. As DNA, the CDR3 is TGTGCCAGCAGCTCCCCACGGGGCAGGGTGGTAGATACGCAGTATTTT. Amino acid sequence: CASSSPRGRVVDTQYF. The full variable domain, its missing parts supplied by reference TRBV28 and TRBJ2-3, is DVKVTQSSRYLVKRTGEKVFLECVQDMDHENMFWYRQDPGLGLRLIYFSYDVKMKEKGDIPEGYSVSREKKERFSLILESASTNQTSMYLCASSSPRGRVVDTQYFGPGTRLTVL.

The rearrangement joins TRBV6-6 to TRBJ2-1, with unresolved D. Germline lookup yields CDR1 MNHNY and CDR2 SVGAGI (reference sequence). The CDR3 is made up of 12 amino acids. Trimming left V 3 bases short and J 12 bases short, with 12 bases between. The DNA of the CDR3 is TGTGCCAGCAGTTATGAGGTGACCCGGCAGTTCTTC. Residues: CASSYEVTRQFF.

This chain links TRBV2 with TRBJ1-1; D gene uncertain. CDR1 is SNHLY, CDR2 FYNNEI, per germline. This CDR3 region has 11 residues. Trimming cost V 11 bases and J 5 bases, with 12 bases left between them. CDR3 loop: CAGTVVTEAFF. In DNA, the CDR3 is TGTGCCGGCACTGTAGTTACTGAAGCTTTCTTT. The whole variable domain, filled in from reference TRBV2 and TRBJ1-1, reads EPEVTQTPSHQVTQMGQEVILRCVPISNHLYFYWYRQILGQKVEFLVSFYNNEISEKSEIFDDQFSVERPDGSNFTLKIRSTKLEDSAMYFCAGTVVTEAFFGQGTRLTVV.

The CDR3: CASSPVIAGGNEQFF. CDR3 coding DNA: TGTGCCAGCAGCCCGGTCATAGCGGGAGGTAATGAGCAGTTCTTC. The chain carries TRBV5-6 and TRBJ2-1, with TRBD2 identical over 10 bases. Germline CDR1 reads SGHDT; CDR2 reads YYEEEE. The CDR3 consists of 15 residues. The ends lost 4 bases at V and 7 bases at J; junction bases unmatched: 8.

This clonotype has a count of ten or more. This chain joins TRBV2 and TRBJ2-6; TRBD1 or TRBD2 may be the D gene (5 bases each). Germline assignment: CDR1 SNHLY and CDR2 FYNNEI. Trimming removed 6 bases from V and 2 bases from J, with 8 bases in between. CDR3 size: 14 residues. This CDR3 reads CASSWGPGANVLTF. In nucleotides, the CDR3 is TGTGCCAGCAGCTGGGGACCTGGGGCCAACGTCCTGACTTTC.

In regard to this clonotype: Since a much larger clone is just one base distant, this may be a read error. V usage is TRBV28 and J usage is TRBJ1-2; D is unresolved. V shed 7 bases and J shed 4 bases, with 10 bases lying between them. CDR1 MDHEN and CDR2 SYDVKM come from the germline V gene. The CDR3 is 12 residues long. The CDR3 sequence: CASNSVVYGYTF. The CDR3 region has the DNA TGTGCCAGCAATTCCGTGGTCTATGGCTACACCTTC.

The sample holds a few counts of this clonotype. The CDR3 bases are TGTGCCAGCAGCGTGGGATCTCACTACGAGCAGTACTTC. Its protein product is CASSVGSHYEQYF. The chain combines TRBV5-6 with TRBJ2-7; no firm D call. Germline V gives CDR1 SGHDT, CDR2 YYEEEE. The CDR3 covers 13 residues. Between the trimmed V and J ends, which lost 4 bases and 3 bases, there was a span of 11 bases.